The 19 T cell receptor beta chains given below trace back to one sample, sequenced in a study of CD8+CD57+ T cells in acquired aplastic anemia. Genomic DNA provided the template from which TCR beta VDJ and CDR3 profiles were obtained. TCRdb analysed the reads with MiXCR anew, one entry per CDR3 protein. The sample carries 270,000 or so distinct CDR3 sequences, around 82% recorded once. Sequencing involved patients with CD8+CD57+ cell expansion previously shown by flow cytometry. Sequencing input: sorted CD4+, CD8+, or CD8+CD57+ T cells (not recorded which) from PBMCs. The receptors derive from a human donor with aplastic anemia.

The chain recombines TRBV7-9 with TRBJ1-6; D is ambiguous. This CDR3 contains 14 residues. Germline CDR1 is SEHNR and CDR2 is FQNEAQ (reference sequence). V was shortened by 3 bases and J by 9 bases, with 12 bases between the two germline ends. The CDR3 loop reads CASSFSTYGSPLHF. The CDR3 DNA reads as TGTGCCAGCAGCTTTAGTACCTATGGTTCACCCCTCCACTTT.

CDR3 loop: CSASRQGQEKLFF. DNA for the CDR3: TGCAGTGCTAGCAGGCAGGGGCAGGAAAAACTGTTTTTT. The chain joins TRBV20-1 to TRBJ1-4, with a tentative D call TRBD1 (6 bases). The germline V and J ends were trimmed by 3 bases and 8 bases, with 13 bases remaining between them. This CDR3 region has 13 residues. CDR1 is DFQATT, CDR2 SNEGSKA, per germline (reference sequence).

Comments on this clonotype: At one end, the junction sequence differs from germline, possibly due to a read error. The chain couples TRBV7-3 to TRBJ2-5; D is possibly TRBD2 (6 bases). The CDR3 runs to 14 residues. Germline values: CDR1 SGHTA, CDR2 FQGTGA. The CDR3 loop reads CASSLSGGGQAEAF. DNA for the CDR3: TGTGCCAGCAGCTTATCAGGCGGAGGGCAAGCTGAAGCTTTC. Drawing the rest from reference TRBV7-3 and TRBJ2-5, the complete variable domain is GAGVSQTPSNKVTEKGKYVELRCDPISGHTALYWYRQSLGQGPEFLIYFQGTGAADDSGLPNDRFFAVRPEGSVSTLKIQRTERGDSAVYLCASSLSGGGQAEAFGPGTRLLVL.

As for this clonotype: The germline gene is not matched at one end of the junction; a read error may be the cause. The chain links TRBV11-1 to TRBJ2-5; tentatively, D is TRBD2 (6 bases). In germline, CDR1 is SGHAT, CDR2 FQDESV (reference sequence). This CDR3 spans 14 amino acids. DNA of the CDR3: TGTGCCACCAGCACCGGGCGGGGACAAGAGACCCAGTACTTC. Its protein product is CATSTGRGQETQYF.

As for this clonotype: A read error is likely, as this CDR3 ends without the conserved phenylalanine or tryptophan. The genes are TRBV7-3 and TRBJ2-4, with D tentatively TRBD2 (5 bases). V lost 8 bases to trimming and J lost 7 bases, with 12 bases between them. Germline V gene lookup returns CDR1 SGHTA and CDR2 FQGTGA. The CDR3 loop spans 12 amino acids. The CDR3 protein is CASGGGANIQYI. Written as DNA, the CDR3 is TGTGCCAGCGGAGGAGGTGCGAACATTCAGTACATC.

A few counts support this clonotype. The J gene is TRBJ2-3, the V gene TRBV7-9; 8 positions agree with TRBD2. The CDR3 consists of 14 residues. Per germline, CDR1 SEHNR and CDR2 FQNEAQ (reference sequence). V gave up 3 bases and J gave up 8 bases; unmatched junction bases: 7. The CDR3 bases are TGTGCCAGCAGCTTGGCGGGGGGCCCGCTTACGCAGTATTTT. Amino acid sequence: CASSLAGGPLTQYF.

V usage is TRBV7-8 and J usage is TRBJ1-5, with 10 bases aligning to TRBD1. CDR1 is SGHVS, CDR2 FQNEAQ, per germline. The V segment lost 2 bases and the J segment 7 bases; nucleotides outside the gene matches: 8. This CDR3 is 16 amino acids long. Here the CDR3 DNA reads TGTGCCAGCAGCTTACCGGGACAGGGGACTGCGCAGCCCCAGCATTTT. The encoded protein is CASSLPGQGTAQPQHF.

The chain combines TRBV7-6 with TRBJ2-5, with unresolved D. V was cut by 2 bases and J by 1 base, with 8 bases left in between. This CDR3 spans 14 amino acids. Germline CDR1 is SGHVS and CDR2 is FNYEAQ. CDR3 region: CASSLIPGQETQYF. CDR3 coding DNA: TGTGCCAGCAGCTTAATACCGGGCCAAGAGACCCAGTACTTC.

Details on this clonotype: No DNA is shown, since the ends of the CDR3 on it are uncertain; the CDR3 is the one TCRdb lists. This sequence joins TRBV9 and TRBJ1-6. The CDR3 adds up to 14 amino acids, both ends counted. CDR1 is SGDLS and CDR2 is YYNGEE in the germline V gene. CDR3 region: CASGSAGNIQYFDF.

The chain is built from TRBV20-1 and TRBJ1-3, with a tentative D call TRBD1 (5 bases). Deletions cut 4 bases from V and 3 bases from J, with 16 bases between. This CDR3 spans 15 amino acids. From germline, CDR1 is DFQATT and CDR2 SNEGSKA (reference sequence). Here the CDR3 DNA reads TGCAGTGCTATGAAGGGGATTGTCGGTGGAAACACCATATATTTT. Translation gives CSAMKGIVGGNTIYF.

This chain connects TRBV7-2 to TRBJ1-2; D is unresolved. Germline V CDR1 and CDR2: SGHTA, FQGNSA. Trimming removed 3 bases at V and 5 bases at J, with 19 bases between. This CDR3 region has 16 residues. The CDR3 region is CASSLERDGLIYGYTF. The CDR3 nucleotides read TGTGCCAGCAGCTTGGAGAGAGACGGGCTTATATATGGCTACACCTTC.

Of note for this clonotype: The missing conserved phenylalanine or tryptophan at the end of this CDR3 makes a read error likely. The DNA is left out, because the CDR3 cannot be placed on it with certainty; the CDR3 is given as TCRdb lists it. The chain combines TRBV7-8 with TRBJ1-2. Counting both end residues, the CDR3 totals 13 amino acids. CDR1 is SGHVS and CDR2 is FQNEAQ in the germline V gene. This CDR3 is CASSQGVGAGSQY.

To note about this clonotype: Because the CDR3 is missing its conserved closing phenylalanine or tryptophan, this is likely a read error. The DNA is left out, because the CDR3 cannot be placed on it with certainty; the CDR3 is given as TCRdb lists it. This rearrangement joins TRBV7-9 to TRBJ2-3; TRBD1, as called in the table, went unchecked against the DNA. Germline V CDR1 and CDR2: SEHNR, FQNEAQ (reference sequence). The CDR3 spans 13 residues, counting both ends. CDR3 sequence: CASSLGATFSPGT.

V gene TRBV7-8 combines with J gene TRBJ1-5; a possible D gene is TRBD1 (5 bases). CDR3 length equals 15 residues. CDR1 is SGHVS, CDR2 FQNEAQ, per germline. V was trimmed by 1 base and J by 16 bases, leaving 23 bases between them. The CDR3 loop reads CASSLGGGPDTQHHF. In DNA form, the CDR3 reads TGTGCCAGCAGCTTAGGGGGCGGTCCCGATACGCAGCATCATTTT.

This clonotype has only one observation. The genes are TRBV7-9 and TRBJ2-7; D remains unclear. CDR1 is SEHNR, CDR2 FQNEAQ, per germline (reference sequence). The CDR3 loop spans 14 amino acids. Trimming removed 0 bases from V and 7 bases from J, with 13 bases in between. CDR3 sequence: CASSLAVGPLEQYF. CDR3 coding DNA: TGTGCCAGCAGCTTAGCGGTTGGTCCTTTAGAGCAGTACTTC. The entire variable domain, with the rest obtained from reference TRBV7-9 and TRBJ2-7, is as follows: DTGVSQNPRHKITKRGQNVTFRCDPISEHNRLYWYRQTLGQGPEFLTYFQNEAQLEKSRLLSDRFSAERPKGSFSTLEIQRTEQGDSAMYLCASSLAVGPLEQYFGPGTRLTVT.

The chain combines TRBV12-3 or TRBV12-4 with TRBJ2-3, with TRBD1 matching over 8 bases. The CDR3 consists of 15 residues. V lost 6 bases to trimming and J lost 15 bases; unmatched junction nucleotides: 20. For the CDR3, the DNA is TGTGCCAGCAGGCAGGGGGCTTCGGTCAATTCACCCCTCTATTTT. Translated: CASRQGASVNSPLYF.

CDR3 sequence (DNA): TGTGCCAGCAGCTCTCAGCCAGACGTGACAGCCCAGTACTTC. Encoded protein: CASSSQPDVTAQYF. The genes are TRBV7-8 and TRBJ2-7, with D tentatively TRBD1 (5 bases). The V gene lost 4 bases and the J gene lost 10 bases, with 20 bases spanning the gap. Germline V gene sequence: CDR1 SGHVS, CDR2 FQNEAQ. This CDR3 spans 14 amino acids.

This clonotype was observed a handful of times. CDR3 coding DNA: TGTGCCACCAGTGACGTTCGGGGCTACACCTTC. Its protein is CATSDVRGYTF. The chain uses TRBV24-1 and TRBJ1-2; D is ambiguous. Germline V CDR1 and CDR2: KGHDR, SFDVKD. The CDR3 is made up of 11 amino acids. The ends were cut back, 4 bases at V and 8 bases at J, with 7 bases in the middle.

The V gene is TRBV2, the J gene TRBJ2-2, with D unclear. The germline V and J ends were trimmed by 6 bases and 2 bases, with 16 bases remaining between them. The CDR3 has 16 residues. The germline V gene has CDR1 SNHLY and CDR2 FYNNEI. DNA for the CDR3: TGTGCCAGCAGCTTGGAATATTGCGGTAACACCGGGGAGCTGTTTTTT. Its translation: CASSLEYCGNTGELFF. The variable domain in full, with the rest retrieved from reference TRBV2 and TRBJ2-2, is EPEVTQTPSHQVTQMGQEVILRCVPISNHLYFYWYRQILGQKVEFLVSFYNNEISEKSEIFDDQFSVERPDGSNFTLKIRSTKLEDSAMYFCASSLEYCGNTGELFFGEGSRLTVL.